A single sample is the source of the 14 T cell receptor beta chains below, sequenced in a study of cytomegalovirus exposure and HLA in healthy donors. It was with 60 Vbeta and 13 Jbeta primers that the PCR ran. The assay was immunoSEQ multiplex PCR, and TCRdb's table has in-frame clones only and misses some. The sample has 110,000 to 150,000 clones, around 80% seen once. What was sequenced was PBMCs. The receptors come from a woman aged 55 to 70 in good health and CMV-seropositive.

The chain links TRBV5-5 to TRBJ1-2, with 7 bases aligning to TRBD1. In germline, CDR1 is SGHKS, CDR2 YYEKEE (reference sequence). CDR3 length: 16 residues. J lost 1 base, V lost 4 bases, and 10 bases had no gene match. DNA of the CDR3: TGTGCCAGCAGCACACAAACAGGGGCGATTAACTATGGCTACACCTTC. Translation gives CASSTQTGAINYGYTF.

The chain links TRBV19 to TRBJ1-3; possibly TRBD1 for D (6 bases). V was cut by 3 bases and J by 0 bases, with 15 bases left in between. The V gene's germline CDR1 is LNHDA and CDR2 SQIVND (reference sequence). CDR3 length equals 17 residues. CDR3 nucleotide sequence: TGTGCCAGTAGTATTTGGAGCGGGGGGCTCTCTGGAAACACCATATATTTT. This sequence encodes CASSIWSGGLSGNTIYF.

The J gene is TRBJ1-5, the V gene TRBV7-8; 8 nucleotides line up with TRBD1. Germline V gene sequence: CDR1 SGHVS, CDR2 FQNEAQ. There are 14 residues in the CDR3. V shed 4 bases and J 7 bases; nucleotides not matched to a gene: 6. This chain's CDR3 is CASSWGQDNQPQHF. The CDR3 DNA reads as TGTGCCAGCAGCTGGGGACAGGACAACCAGCCCCAGCATTTT. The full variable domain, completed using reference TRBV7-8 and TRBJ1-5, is GAGVSQSPRYKVAKRGQDVALRCDPISGHVSLFWYQQALGQGPEFLTYFQNEAQLDKSGLPSDRFFAERPEGSVSTLKIQRTQQEDSAVYLCASSWGQDNQPQHFGDGTRLSIL.

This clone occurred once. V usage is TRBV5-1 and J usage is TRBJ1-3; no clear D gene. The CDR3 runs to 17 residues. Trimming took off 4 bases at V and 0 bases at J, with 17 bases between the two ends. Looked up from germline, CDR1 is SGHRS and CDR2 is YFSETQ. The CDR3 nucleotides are TGCGCCAGCAGCCCCGTCGGAGGCGAATTCTCTGGAAACACCATATATTTT. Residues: CASSPVGGEFSGNTIYF. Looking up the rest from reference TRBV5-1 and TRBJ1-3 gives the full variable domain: KAGVTQTPRYLIKTRGQQVTLSCSPISGHRSVSWYQQTPGQGLQFLFEYFSETQRNKGNFPGRFSGRQFSNSRSEMNVSTLELGDSALYLCASSPVGGEFSGNTIYFGEGSWLTVV.

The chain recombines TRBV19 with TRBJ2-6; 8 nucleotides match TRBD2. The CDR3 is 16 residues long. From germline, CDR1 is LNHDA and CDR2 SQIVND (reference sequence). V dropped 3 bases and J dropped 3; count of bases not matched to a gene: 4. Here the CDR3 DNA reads TGTGCCAGTAGTATTCCCGGGAGGGATGGGGCCAACGTCCTGACTTTC. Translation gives CASSIPGRDGANVLTF.

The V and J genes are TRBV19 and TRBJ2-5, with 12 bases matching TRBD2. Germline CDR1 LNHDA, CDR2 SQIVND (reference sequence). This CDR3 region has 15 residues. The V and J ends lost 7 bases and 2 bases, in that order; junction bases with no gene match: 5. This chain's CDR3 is CASMRTSGVQETQYF. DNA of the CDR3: TGTGCCAGTATGCGGACTAGCGGGGTTCAAGAGACCCAGTACTTC. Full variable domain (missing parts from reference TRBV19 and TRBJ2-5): DGGITQSPKYLFRKEGQNVTLSCEQNLNHDAMYWYRQDPGQGLRLIYYSQIVNDFQKGDIAEGYSVSREKKESFPLTVTSAQKNPTAFYLCASMRTSGVQETQYFGPGTRLLVL.

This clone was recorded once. CDR3 region: CASSIQGLNTEAFF. The CDR3 nucleotides read TGTGCCAGTAGTATACAGGGTTTGAACACTGAAGCTTTCTTT. V and J are TRBV19 and TRBJ1-1; tentatively, D is TRBD1 (5 bases). The germline gives CDR1 LNHDA, CDR2 SQIVND (reference sequence). The CDR3 runs 14 residues. The V and J ends lost 2 bases and 0 bases respectively, with 7 bases between them.

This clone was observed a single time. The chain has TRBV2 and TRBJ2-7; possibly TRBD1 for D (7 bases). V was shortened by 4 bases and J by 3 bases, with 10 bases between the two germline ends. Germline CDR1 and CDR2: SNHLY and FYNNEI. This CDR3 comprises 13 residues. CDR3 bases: TGTGCCAGCAGTGGGGGGGACAGCTACGAGCAGTACTTC. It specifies CASSGGDSYEQYF. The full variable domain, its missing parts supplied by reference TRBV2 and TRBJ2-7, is EPEVTQTPSHQVTQMGQEVILRCVPISNHLYFYWYRQILGQKVEFLVSFYNNEISEKSEIFDDQFSVERPDGSNFTLKIRSTKLEDSAMYFCASSGGDSYEQYFGPGTRLTVT.

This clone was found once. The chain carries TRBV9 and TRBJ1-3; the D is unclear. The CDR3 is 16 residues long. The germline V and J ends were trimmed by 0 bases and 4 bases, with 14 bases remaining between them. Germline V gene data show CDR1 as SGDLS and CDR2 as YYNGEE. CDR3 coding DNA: TGTGCCAGCAGCGTAGCTGGCGGTCCCGGGGGAAACACCATATATTTT. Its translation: CASSVAGGPGGNTIYF.

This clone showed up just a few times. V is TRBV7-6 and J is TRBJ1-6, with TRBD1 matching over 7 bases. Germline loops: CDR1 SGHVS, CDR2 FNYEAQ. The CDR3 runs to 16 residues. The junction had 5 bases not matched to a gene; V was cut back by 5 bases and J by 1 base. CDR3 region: CASSPRQGSYNSPLHF. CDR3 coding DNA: TGTGCCAGCAGCCCTCGACAGGGTTCCTATAATTCACCCCTCCACTTT.

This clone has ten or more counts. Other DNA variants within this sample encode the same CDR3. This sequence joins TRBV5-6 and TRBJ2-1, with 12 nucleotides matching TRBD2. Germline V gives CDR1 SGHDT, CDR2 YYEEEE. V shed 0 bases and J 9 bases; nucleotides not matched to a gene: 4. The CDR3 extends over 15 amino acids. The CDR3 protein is CASSLGLAGVGEQFF. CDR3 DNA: TGTGCCAGCAGCTTGGGACTAGCGGGAGTAGGTGAGCAGTTCTTC.

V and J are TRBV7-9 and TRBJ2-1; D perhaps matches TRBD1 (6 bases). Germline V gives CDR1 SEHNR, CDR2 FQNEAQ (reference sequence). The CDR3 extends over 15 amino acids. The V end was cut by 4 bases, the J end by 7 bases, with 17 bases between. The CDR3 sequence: CASSSFPGTLNEQFF. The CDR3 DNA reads TGTGCCAGCAGCTCCTTCCCCGGGACACTGAATGAGCAGTTCTTC.

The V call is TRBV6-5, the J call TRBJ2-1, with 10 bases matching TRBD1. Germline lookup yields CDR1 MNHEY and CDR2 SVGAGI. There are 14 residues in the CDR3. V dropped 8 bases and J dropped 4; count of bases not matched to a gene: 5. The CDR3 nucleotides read TGTGCCAGCTCTCCGGGACAGGGGTACAATGAGCAGTTCTTC. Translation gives CASSPGQGYNEQFF.

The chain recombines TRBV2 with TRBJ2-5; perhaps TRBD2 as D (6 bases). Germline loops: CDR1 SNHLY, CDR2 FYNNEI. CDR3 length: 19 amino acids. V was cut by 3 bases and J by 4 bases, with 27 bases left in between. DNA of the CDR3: TGTGCCAGCAGTGAGGACTACAGTGTTTCGGGAGTTTGGGTAGAGACCCAGTACTTC. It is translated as CASSEDYSVSGVWVETQYF.